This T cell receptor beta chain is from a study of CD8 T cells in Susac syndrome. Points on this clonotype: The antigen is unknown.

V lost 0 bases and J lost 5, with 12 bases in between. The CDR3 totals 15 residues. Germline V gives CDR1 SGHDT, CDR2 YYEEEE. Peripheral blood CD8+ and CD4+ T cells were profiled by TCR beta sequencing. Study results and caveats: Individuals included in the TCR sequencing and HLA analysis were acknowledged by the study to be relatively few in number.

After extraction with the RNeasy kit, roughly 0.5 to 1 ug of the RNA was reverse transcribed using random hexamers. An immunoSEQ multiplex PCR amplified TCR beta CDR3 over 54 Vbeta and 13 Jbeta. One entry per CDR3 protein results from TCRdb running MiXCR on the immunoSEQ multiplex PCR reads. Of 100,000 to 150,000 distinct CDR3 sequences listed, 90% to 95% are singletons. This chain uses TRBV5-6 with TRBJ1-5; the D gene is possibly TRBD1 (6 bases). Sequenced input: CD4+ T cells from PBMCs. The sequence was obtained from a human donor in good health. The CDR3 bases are TGTGCCAGCAGCTTGGCAGGGGCCGGGCATCAGCCCCAGCATTTT. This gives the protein CASSLAGAGHQPQHF.